This entry is about one T cell receptor (beta chain). Its antigen is unidentified. The data stem from a study of monozygotic twins with inflammatory bowel disease. Notes on the study in general: IBD patients showed reduced TCRbeta diversity (inverse Simpson) versus healthy co-twins.

TCRdb derives one entry per CDR3 protein from the 5' RACE reads, leaving out DNA. This sample's table reports approximately 120,000 distinct CDR3 sequences. Germline V gene sequence: CDR1 KGHSH, CDR2 LQKENI. The CDR3 contains 15 residues. The clonotype was recovered from a human donor with ulcerative colitis or Crohn's disease, or a healthy co-twin of an affected twin (not recorded which). Sequencing was performed on blood. The genes are TRBV18 and TRBJ1-5; TCRdb returns TRBD1, unconfirmable since there is no DNA. The CDR3 region is CASSPGQGGNQPQHF.